A single sample is the source of the 28 T cell receptor beta chains below, sequenced in a study of graft-versus-host responses after intestinal transplantation. This table comes from immunoSEQ multiplex PCR, and its TCRdb copy is limited to in-frame clones, with some not included. The sample lists around 20,000 clones, over 75% seen once, with 1.9% in the top ten. Sequencing used PBMCs, obtained about 350 days after transplant. All receptors come from a human patient who received an intestinal transplant, so some T cells may come from the graft donor.

The rearrangement links TRBV5-6 to TRBJ2-7; TRBD1 matches at 8 bases. The CDR3 contains 14 residues. V dropped 0 bases and J dropped 2; count of bases not matched to a gene: 1. Germline V gene sequence: CDR1 SGHDT, CDR2 YYEEEE. The chain's CDR3 is CASSLEGQAYEQYF. The CDR3 DNA follows: TGTGCCAGCAGCTTGGAGGGACAGGCCTACGAGCAGTACTTC.

The genes are TRBV9 and TRBJ2-5, with 9 bases identical to TRBD2. Unmatched junction bases numbered 8, after V lost 4 bases and J lost 4 bases. This CDR3 comprises 15 residues. CDR1 and CDR2 (germline): SGDLS, YYNGEE. The CDR3 reads CASSHGGGGVETQYF. The CDR3 DNA follows: TGTGCCAGCAGCCACGGTGGCGGGGGGGTAGAGACCCAGTACTTC.

V is TRBV29-1 and J is TRBJ2-1; 8 bases line up with TRBD2. The trim removed 5 bases at V and 9 bases at J, leaving 12 bases unmatched. The CDR3 has 14 residues. The germline V gene encodes CDR1 SQVTM and CDR2 ANQGSEA. This CDR3 reads CSVSPGLGSGEQFF. DNA for the CDR3: TGCAGCGTTTCTCCGGGACTAGGGTCTGGTGAGCAGTTCTTC.

This rearrangement joins TRBV6-1 to TRBJ2-3; maybe TRBD2 (6 bases). CDR1 and CDR2 (germline): MNHNS, SASEGT. Trimming took off 11 bases at V and 2 bases at J, with 17 bases between the two ends. The CDR3 is 14 amino acids. CDR3 DNA: TGTGCCGGGAGGAGTATTGGGCCCACAGATACGCAGTATTTT. This codes for CAGRSIGPTDTQYF.

V is TRBV6-5 and J is TRBJ2-7; the D is unclear. This CDR3 has 11 residues. The V end lost 8 bases, the J end lost 2 bases, and 7 bases lay between the germline ends. Per the germline V gene, CDR1 is MNHEY and CDR2 is SVGAGI. The CDR3 here is CASGGPYEQYF. CDR3 coding DNA: TGTGCCAGCGGCGGCCCCTACGAGCAGTACTTC.

J is TRBJ2-5 and V is TRBV30, with D unresolved. Germline V gives CDR1 GTSNPN, CDR2 SVGIG (reference sequence). This CDR3 contains 12 residues. V was shortened by 5 bases and J by 2 bases, with 9 bases between the two germline ends. CDR3: CAWGPAQETQYF. CDR3 DNA sequence: TGTGCCTGGGGACCCGCACAAGAGACCCAGTACTTC. The entire variable domain, with the rest obtained from reference TRBV30 and TRBJ2-5, is as follows: SQTIHQWPATLVQPVGSPLSLECTVEGTSNPNLYWYRQAAGRGLQLLFYSVGIGQISSEVPQNLSASRPQDRQFILSSKKLLLSDSGFYLCAWGPAQETQYFGPGTRLLVL.

The chain recombines TRBV9 with TRBJ2-5, with 9 bases that match TRBD1. Germline V gene lookup returns CDR1 SGDLS and CDR2 YYNGEE. V shed 0 bases, J shed 4 bases, and the junction held 4 bases outside the gene matches. The CDR3 covers 15 residues. Here the CDR3 reads CASSVATGGRETQYF. In DNA form, the CDR3 reads TGTGCCAGCAGCGTAGCAACAGGGGGCAGAGAGACCCAGTACTTC. Supplemented by reference TRBV9 and TRBJ2-5, the full variable domain reads DSGVTQTPKHLITATGQRVTLRCSPRSGDLSVYWYQQSLDQGLQFLIQYYNGEERAKGNILERFSAQQFPDLHSELNLSSLELGDSALYFCASSVATGGRETQYFGPGTRLLVL.

The rearrangement uses TRBV6-4 and TRBJ1-6; D is possibly TRBD1 (6 bases). Germline CDR1 and CDR2: MRHNA and SNTAGT. The CDR3 is 15 residues long. Trimming removed 6 bases from V and 4 bases from J, with 13 bases in between. This CDR3 is CASSLEQGYNSPLHF. The CDR3 DNA reads as TGTGCCAGCAGCCTGGAACAGGGTTATAATTCACCCCTCCACTTT.

The chain couples TRBV10-3 to TRBJ2-7; D perhaps matches TRBD2 (6 bases). V lost 2 bases and J 9 bases, leaving 11 bases between the germline ends. The CDR3 is 12 amino acids. Germline V CDR1 and CDR2: ENHRY, SYGVKD. The CDR3 bases are TGTGCCATCAGTGAGATATGGGACTGGCAGTACTTC. Residues: CAISEIWDWQYF.

The CDR3 spells CASSQDSPANTEAFF. CDR3 nucleotides: TGCGCCAGCAGCCAAGATAGTCCAGCGAACACTGAAGCTTTCTTT. The rearrangement uses TRBV4-1 and TRBJ1-1; D is ambiguous. This CDR3 comprises 15 residues. Germline CDR1 and CDR2: MGHRA and YSYEKL. With 0 bases removed from V and 1 base from J, the gap between germline ends came to 9 bases.

The V and J genes are TRBV5-6 and TRBJ2-1; a possible D gene is TRBD2 (5 bases). This CDR3 contains 17 residues. V was cut by 3 bases and J by 0 bases, with 16 bases left in between. Germline V gives CDR1 SGHDT, CDR2 YYEEEE. The DNA for the CDR3 is TGTGCCAGCAGCTCGCCAGTGAGGGAACACTCCTACAATGAGCAGTTCTTC. It specifies CASSSPVREHSYNEQFF.

The rearrangement uses TRBV6-4 and TRBJ2-7; 9 bases line up with TRBD2. This CDR3 comprises 15 residues. Germline V gives CDR1 MRHNA, CDR2 SNTAGT. The ends lost 8 bases at V and 1 base at J; junction bases unmatched: 9. This CDR3 reads CASSLRGGVSYEQYF. In nucleotides, the CDR3 is TGTGCCAGCTCTCTGCGGGGGGGAGTTTCCTACGAGCAGTACTTC.

CDR3 DNA sequence: TGTGCCAGCAGCCCACACAGGGTCCCTGAAGAGACCCAGTACTTC. It yields the protein CASSPHRVPEETQYF. V is TRBV6-6 and J is TRBJ2-5; tentatively, D is TRBD1 (6 bases). The germline V and J ends were trimmed by 6 bases and 3 bases, with 17 bases remaining between them. Germline CDR1 is MNHNY and CDR2 is SVGAGI (reference sequence). This CDR3 contains 15 residues.

This clone was observed a handful of times. This chain uses TRBV5-1 with TRBJ2-6; TRBD2 is a possible D gene (5 bases). Germline assignment: CDR1 SGHRS and CDR2 YFSETQ. V lost 2 bases to trimming and J lost 0 bases, with 9 bases between them. CDR3 length: 16 amino acids. CDR3 loop: CASSFSAPSGANVLTF. In DNA, the CDR3 is TGCGCCAGCAGCTTTAGCGCCCCCTCTGGGGCCAACGTCCTGACTTTC.

The gene calls are TRBV4-2 and TRBJ2-5; possibly TRBD1 or TRBD2 for D (5 bases each). The CDR3 has 16 residues. V was clipped by 0 bases and J by 4 bases, with 15 bases between them. Germline V gene sequence: CDR1 LGHNA, CDR2 YNFKEQ. The CDR3 sequence is CASSQESHGAGETQYF. As DNA, the CDR3 is TGTGCCAGCAGCCAAGAGTCGCACGGGGCGGGAGAGACCCAGTACTTC.

This chain links TRBV6-5 with TRBJ1-2; the match to TRBD1 covers 9 bases. This CDR3 has 14 residues. Trimming at V came to 6 bases and at J to 5 bases, leaving 7 bases not matched to a gene. CDR1 and CDR2 from the germline V gene are MNHEY and SVGAGI. DNA for the CDR3: TGTGCCAGCAGCCACGCACAGGGGGCGTATGGCTACACCTTC. Protein product: CASSHAQGAYGYTF.

The chain joins TRBV25-1 to TRBJ2-7; D assignment may be TRBD1 or TRBD2 (5 bases each). The germline V gene encodes CDR1 MGHDK and CDR2 SYGVNS. This CDR3 spans 12 amino acids. V lost 6 bases and J 3 bases, leaving 9 bases between the germline ends. As DNA, the CDR3 is TGTGCCAGCAGGAGAGGGGACTACGAGCAGTACTTC. This translates into CASRRGDYEQYF.

In the case of this clone: Additional DNA sequences in this sample encode the identical CDR3. This chain connects TRBV6-4 to TRBJ2-3, with TRBD2 matching over 11 bases. V shed 0 bases and J 4 bases; nucleotides not matched to a gene: 0. The CDR3 is 15 residues long. Germline loops: CDR1 MRHNA, CDR2 SNTAGT. The chain's CDR3 is CASSDSSGGADTQYF. The CDR3 DNA sequence: TGTGCCAGCAGTGACTCTAGCGGGGGGGCAGATACGCAGTATTTT.

This clone has just a few counts. The V and J genes are TRBV10-2 and TRBJ1-3; the D is unclear. The germline V gene encodes CDR1 WSHSY and CDR2 SAAADI. Between the trimmed V and J ends, which lost 8 bases and 4 bases, there was a span of 9 bases. CDR3 length equals 12 residues. CDR3 sequence: CASGFRGNTIYF. The CDR3 DNA is TGCGCCAGCGGTTTCCGGGGAAACACCATATATTTT.

The V call is TRBV16, the J call TRBJ2-7, with unresolved D. The germline V gene has CDR1 KGHSY and CDR2 FQNENV. The V gene lost 8 bases and the J gene lost 1 base, with 12 bases spanning the gap. CDR3 length: 13 amino acids. CDR3 sequence (DNA): TGTGCCAGCGGACCCACACGTTCCTACGAGCAGTACTTC. It encodes CASGPTRSYEQYF.

The chain links TRBV2 to TRBJ2-3, with D possibly TRBD1 on 5 matching bases. CDR3 length: 15 residues. The germline V gene encodes CDR1 SNHLY and CDR2 FYNNEI. Trimming shortened V by 5 bases and J by 1 base, and 13 bases separated the two germline ends. The CDR3 DNA reads TGTGCCAGCAGTAAGACAGACGTCGGCACAGATACGCAGTATTTT. The encoded protein is CASSKTDVGTDTQYF. Together with reference TRBV2 and TRBJ2-3, the CDR3 gives the full variable domain: EPEVTQTPSHQVTQMGQEVILRCVPISNHLYFYWYRQILGQKVEFLVSFYNNEISEKSEIFDDQFSVERPDGSNFTLKIRSTKLEDSAMYFCASSKTDVGTDTQYFGPGTRLTVL.

The rearrangement joins TRBV6-1 to TRBJ1-4, with 7 bases lining up with TRBD1. Germline V gene data show CDR1 as MNHNS and CDR2 as SASEGT. The CDR3 extends over 14 amino acids. The J segment lost 7 bases and the V segment lost 8 bases, leaving 10 bases of the junction unmatched. The CDR3 region has the DNA TGTGCCAGCGCCTTGACAGGGACCTCTGAAAAACTGTTTTTT. Protein product: CASALTGTSEKLFF.

This clone is labeled medium-sized. The J gene is TRBJ2-5, the V gene TRBV6-1, with TRBD2 matching 12 bases. In germline, CDR1 is MNHNS, CDR2 SASEGT. The CDR3 has 15 residues. After removal of 2 bases from V and 2 bases from J, the junction contained 0 bases not matched to a gene. CDR3 nucleotide sequence: TGTGCCAGCAGTGAACTAGCGGGGGGGCAAGAGACCCAGTACTTC. The encoded protein is CASSELAGGQETQYF.

V gene TRBV6-1 combines with J gene TRBJ2-7, with TRBD2 matching over 7 bases. The CDR3 contains 13 residues. Per the germline V gene, CDR1 is MNHNS and CDR2 is SASEGT. V shed 0 bases and J 6 bases; nucleotides not matched to a gene: 2. CDR3: CASSEAGTTEQYF. The CDR3 DNA follows: TGTGCCAGCAGTGAAGCCGGGACTACCGAGCAGTACTTC.

This clone was counted once. This chain uses TRBV11-3 with TRBJ2-7; 8 nucleotides align to TRBD1. In germline, CDR1 is SGHNT, CDR2 YENEEA. J was trimmed by 0 bases and V by 1 base; bases with no gene match: 2. CDR3 length: 15 amino acids. In DNA, the CDR3 is TGTGCCAGCAGCTTAGCAGGGGGCCCCTCCTACGAGCAGTACTTC. Translated: CASSLAGGPSYEQYF.

The rearrangement links TRBV16 to TRBJ2-1; D remains ambiguous. The CDR3 extends over 15 amino acids. The germline V gene has CDR1 KGHSY and CDR2 FQNENV. V lost 1 base, J lost 8 bases, and 15 bases lay in between. Here the CDR3 DNA reads TGTGCCAGCAGCCAATTGGTACGCCGTTTGGATGAGCAGTTCTTC. This codes for CASSQLVRRLDEQFF.

The V call is TRBV18, the J call TRBJ1-1, with 11 bases aligning to TRBD1. The CDR3 is 15 amino acids. Germline-derived CDR1 and CDR2 are KGHSH and LQKENI. Losses at the gene ends were 3 bases for V and 4 bases for J; bases not matched to a gene: 4. The CDR3 spells CASSPTGTGGTEAFF. The DNA of the CDR3 is TGTGCCAGCTCACCTACCGGGACAGGGGGCACTGAAGCTTTCTTT.

The V call is TRBV6-1, the J call TRBJ1-2, with unresolved D. The V end was cut by 8 bases, the J end by 6 bases, with 7 bases between. The CDR3 extends over 10 amino acids. Per the germline V gene, CDR1 is MNHNS and CDR2 is SASEGT. For the CDR3, the DNA is TGTGCCAGCGGGGAGAATGGCTACACCTTC. Translated, it gives CASGENGYTF.